These T cell receptor beta chains were read from a single sample in a study of CD8+ T cells in alopecia areata. Libraries were prepared by immunoSEQ multiplex PCR; TCRdb keeps only in-frame clonotypes and omits some of them. Of some 220,000 clones in the sample, under 75% were seen once. Sequencing was performed on CD4+ T cells sorted from blood, taken at week 4, from a patient treated with tofacitinib. These receptors were obtained from a human donor with alopecia areata. Both conserved end residues are part of each CDR3. A D gene is named only where the DNA matches it firmly. Size is omitted from some rows. Given values are once, few, many or a class for expanded clones.

j_call d_call v_call clone_size cdr3_aa cdr3_nt
TRBJ1-4 TRBD1 TRBV15 - CATSRDVTGPREKLFF TGTGCCACCAGCAGAGATGTGACAGGGCCTCGAGAAAAACTGTTTTTT
TRBJ1-2 - TRBV5-5 - CASSLDPSPGQANYGYTF TGTGCCAGCAGCTTGGATCCCAGTCCAGGGCAAGCTAACTATGGCTACACCTTC
TRBJ2-7 - TRBV5-1 - CASSHGTATTREQYF TGCGCCAGCAGCCACGGGACGGCGACTACGAGGGAGCAGTACTTC
TRBJ1-2 - TRBV4-3 - CASSQALADDYGYTF TGCGCCAGCAGCCAAGCGTTGGCCGACGACTATGGCTACACCTTC
TRBJ2-2 - TRBV7-8 - CASSFSPLASTGELFF TGTGCCAGCAGCTTCTCCCCCCTAGCGAGCACCGGGGAGCTGTTTTTT
TRBJ2-1 - TRBV30 - CAWSALVPNEQFF TGTGCCTGGAGTGCTTTGGTCCCCAATGAGCAGTTCTTC
TRBJ1-6 - TRBV9 - CASSGQGLNNSPLHF TGTGCCAGCAGCGGGCAGGGGCTGAATAATTCACCCCTCCACTTT
TRBJ1-1 - TRBV29-1 - CTHNRLAAEAFF TGCACTCATAATCGATTAGCCGCTGAAGCTTTCTTT
TRBJ1-4 - TRBV15 - CATSRDWADSLF TGTGCCACCAGCAGAGATTGGGCGGACAGCCTTTTT
TRBJ2-1 - TRBV4-3 - CASSLRSNNEQFF TGCGCCAGCAGCTTACGGTCAAACAATGAGCAGTTCTTC
TRBJ1-1 - TRBV30 once CAWSVRVRGTEAFF TGTGCCTGGAGTGTACGGGTAAGGGGCACTGAAGCTTTCTTT
TRBJ2-7 - TRBV5-6 - CASSRIKTGRGSYEQYF TGTGCCAGCAGCCGAATAAAGACAGGGCGGGGGTCCTACGAGCAGTACTTC
TRBJ2-1 TRBD1 TRBV9 few CASTPPGSRGQNEQFF TGTGCCAGCACCCCACCGGGTTCGAGGGGGCAGAATGAGCAGTTCTTC
TRBJ2-5 - TRBV20-1 - CSASGEETQYF TGCAGTGCTAGTGGTGAAGAGACCCAGTACTTC
TRBJ2-7 - TRBV21-1 few CASSSFSRGPIYEQYF TGTGCCAGCAGCTCCTTCTCGAGGGGCCCCATTTACGAGCAGTACTTC
TRBJ1-5 TRBD1 TRBV30 few CAWSDGTGRVSNQPQHF TGTGCCTGGAGTGACGGGACAGGTCGGGTCAGCAATCAGCCCCAGCATTTT
TRBJ1-1 - TRBV29-1 - CTVAIGTKAFF TGCACGGTCGCGATAGGCACTAAAGCTTTCTTT
TRBJ1-6 - TRBV27 many CASKRQVNNSPLHF TGTGCCAGCAAGAGACAGGTGAACAATTCACCCCTCCACTTT
TRBJ2-1 - TRBV27 - CASSREGLYNEQFF TGTGCCAGCAGCCGAGAGGGACTGTACAATGAGCAGTTCTTC
TRBJ2-7 - TRBV29-1 - CSVAGTNYEQYF TGCAGCGTTGCTGGGACCAACTACGAGCAGTACTTC
TRBJ2-7 - TRBV27 - CASSPLATSGDEQYF TGTGCCAGCAGTCCTCTTGCAACATCGGGGGACGAGCAGTACTTC
TRBJ2-1 - TRBV6-5 few CASRGNYNEQFF TGTGCCAGCAGGGGGAATTACAATGAGCAGTTCTTC
TRBJ2-1 - TRBV29-1 - CSVGSVNYNEQFF TGCAGCGTTGGGTCCGTTAACTACAATGAGCAGTTCTTC
TRBJ2-1 - TRBV10-3 few CAISESTNPPRNEQFF TGTGCCATCAGTGAGTCGACCAACCCCCCCCGCAATGAGCAGTTCTTC
TRBJ1-5 - TRBV29-1 - CSVEEGQPPLSNQPQHF TGCAGCGTTGAAGAAGGACAGCCACCCTTGAGCAATCAGCCCCAGCATTTT
TRBJ2-1 - TRBV2 - CASSQRDNEQFF TGTGCCAGCAGTCAGCGGGACAATGAGCAGTTCTTC
TRBJ1-5 TRBD1 TRBV6-5 many CASSASGGSGQPQHF TGTGCCAGCTCAGCCTCAGGGGGCTCGGGTCAGCCCCAGCATTTT
TRBJ1-4 - TRBV10-1 - CASSPGTVENEKLFF TGCGCCAGCAGCCCGGGGACCGTGGAAAATGAAAAACTGTTTTTT
TRBJ1-1 - TRBV10-3 many CAISESRGGTEAFF TGTGCCATCAGTGAGTCGCGGGGAGGCACTGAAGCTTTCTTT
TRBJ2-3 - TRBV4-3 few CASSQDVGRTDTQYF TGCGCCAGCAGCCAAGACGTCGGCCGCACAGATACGCAGTATTTT
TRBJ1-5 - TRBV29-1 - CSVVASSNQPQHF TGCAGCGTTGTAGCCAGTAGCAATCAGCCCCAGCATTTT
TRBJ2-7 - TRBV5-6 - CASSLSFGTYAYEQYF TGTGCCAGCAGCTTGAGCTTCGGGACATACGCCTACGAGCAGTACTTC
TRBJ1-6 - TRBV25-1 - CASSESGWGNSPLHF TGTGCCAGCAGTGAAAGTGGTTGGGGAAATTCACCCCTCCACTTT
TRBJ2-7 - TRBV29-1 - CSVKGGVYEQYF TGCAGCGTCAAAGGGGGGGTCTACGAGCAGTACTTC
TRBJ2-3 TRBD1 TRBV30 - CAGGQGLTDTQYF TGTGCCGGGGGACAGGGACTCACAGATACGCAGTATTTT
TRBJ1-1 - TRBV7-2 - CASSLEVSAIGTEAFF TGTGCCAGCAGCTTAGAGGTGTCGGCCATCGGCACTGAAGCTTTCTTT
TRBJ2-7 - TRBV7-2 few CASSLGLPPNEQYF TGTGCCAGCAGCTTAGGGCTACCCCCGAACGAGCAGTACTTC
TRBJ2-3 - TRBV5-1 - CASSNGQLLPTTDTQYF TGCGCCAGCAGCAATGGACAGCTCCTACCCACAACGGATACGCAGTATTTT
TRBJ2-3 TRBD2 TRBV5-1 - CASSFLAGTTDTQYF TGCGCCAGCAGCTTTTTAGCGGGGACCACAGATACGCAGTATTTT
TRBJ1-1 - TRBV30 - CAWSDRDEAFF TGTGCCTGGAGTGATAGGGACGAAGCTTTCTTT
TRBJ2-7 TRBD1 TRBV25-1 - CASSRTGLYEQYF TGTGCCAGCAGTCGGACAGGCCTCTACGAGCAGTACTTC
TRBJ2-3 TRBD2 TRBV7-2 - CASSNPAGLADTQYF TGTGCCAGCAGCAACCCAGCGGGACTTGCAGATACGCAGTATTTT
TRBJ2-5 - TRBV18 - CASSPQGREETQYF TGTGCCAGCTCACCACAGGGTAGGGAAGAGACCCAGTACTTC
TRBJ2-1 - TRBV30 - CAWSVGPLRASSYNEQFF TGTGCCTGGAGTGTAGGGCCCCTGCGGGCCAGCTCCTACAATGAGCAGTTCTTC
TRBJ2-7 - TRBV25-1 - CASRPRNKIEQYF TGTGCCAGCAGACCCCGGAATAAAATCGAGCAGTACTTC